The clone carrying this TCR beta chain came up a few times. What it binds is not known. TCRdb re-called the 5' RACE reads through MiXCR, storing one row per CDR3 protein. This sample has a few hundred thousand distinct CDR3 sequences, with about 12% found just once. The CDR3 consists of 14 residues. Trimming took 4 bases from V and 6 from J, leaving 16 bases between them. CDR1 and CDR2 from the germline V gene are SGHAT and FQNNGV. The sample comes from a study of T cells after yellow fever vaccination. Study information: It was SMART-Seq v4 Ultra Low Input that prepared the fractions with low cell numbers.

Study-wide results and caveats: The booster response re-showed most primary clones: around 96% CD4, approximately 85% CD8.

The specimen comprised CD4+ T cells sorted from PBMCs, sampled 15 days after the yellow fever booster vaccination. This receptor was identified in a man between 18 and 29 years old who received the YFV17D yellow fever vaccine. V gene TRBV11-2 combines with J gene TRBJ2-7; the D gene is possibly TRBD2 (6 bases). The CDR3 coding sequence is TGTGCCAGCAGCTCCACCCGGGGGTCCGGCGAGCAGTACTTC. Protein sequence: CASSSTRGSGEQYF.